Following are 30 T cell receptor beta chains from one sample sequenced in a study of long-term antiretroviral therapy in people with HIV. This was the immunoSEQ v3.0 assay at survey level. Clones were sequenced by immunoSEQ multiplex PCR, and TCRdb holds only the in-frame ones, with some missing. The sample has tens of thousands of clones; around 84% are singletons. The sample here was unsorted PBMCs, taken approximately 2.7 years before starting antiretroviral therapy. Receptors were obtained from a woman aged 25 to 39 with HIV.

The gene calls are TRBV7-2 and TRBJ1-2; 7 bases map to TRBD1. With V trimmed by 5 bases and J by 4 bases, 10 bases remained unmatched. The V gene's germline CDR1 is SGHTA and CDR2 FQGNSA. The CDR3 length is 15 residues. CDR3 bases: TGTGCCAGCAGCGGAAAGCCGGGACAGACCTATGGCTACACCTTC. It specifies CASSGKPGQTYGYTF.

The CDR3 here is CASSRDYRGTEAFF. In nucleotides, the CDR3 is TGTGCCAGCAGTCGAGATTACAGGGGAACTGAAGCTTTCTTT. The V gene is TRBV27, the J gene TRBJ1-1; 7 bases fit TRBD1. This CDR3 region has 14 residues. J was trimmed by 5 bases and V by 5 bases; bases with no gene match: 8. Germline V gene sequence: CDR1 MNHEY, CDR2 SMNVEV (reference sequence).

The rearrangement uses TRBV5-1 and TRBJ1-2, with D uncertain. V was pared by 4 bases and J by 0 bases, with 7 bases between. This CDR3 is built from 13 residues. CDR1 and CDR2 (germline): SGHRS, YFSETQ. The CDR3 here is CASSVTSNYGYTF. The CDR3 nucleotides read TGCGCCAGCAGCGTTACATCTAACTATGGCTACACCTTC.

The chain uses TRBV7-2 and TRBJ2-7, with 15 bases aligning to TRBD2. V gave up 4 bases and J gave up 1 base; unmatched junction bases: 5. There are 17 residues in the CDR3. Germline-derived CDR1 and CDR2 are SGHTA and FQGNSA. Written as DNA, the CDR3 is TGTGCCAGCAGCTCGGGACTAGCGGGGGGAATATCCTACGAGCAGTACTTC. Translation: CASSSGLAGGISYEQYF.

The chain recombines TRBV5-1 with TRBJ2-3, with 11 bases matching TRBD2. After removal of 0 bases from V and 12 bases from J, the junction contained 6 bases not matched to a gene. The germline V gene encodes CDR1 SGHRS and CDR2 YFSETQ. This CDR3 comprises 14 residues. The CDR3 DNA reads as TGCGCCAGCAGCTTGGGGCTAGCGGGGGGCCCCCAGTATTTT. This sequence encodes CASSLGLAGGPQYF.

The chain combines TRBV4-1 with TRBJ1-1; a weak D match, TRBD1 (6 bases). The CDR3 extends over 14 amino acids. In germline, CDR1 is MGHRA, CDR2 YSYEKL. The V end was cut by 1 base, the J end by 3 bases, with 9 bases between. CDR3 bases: TGCGCCAGCAGCCAAGTCACAGGGTACACTGAAGCTTTCTTT. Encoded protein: CASSQVTGYTEAFF.

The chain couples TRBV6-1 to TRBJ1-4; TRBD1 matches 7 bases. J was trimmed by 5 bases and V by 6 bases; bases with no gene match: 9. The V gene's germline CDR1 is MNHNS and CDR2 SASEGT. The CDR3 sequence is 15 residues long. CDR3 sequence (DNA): TGTGCCAGCAGACCTGGACAGGCTCTGAATGAAAAACTGTTTTTT. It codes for CASRPGQALNEKLFF.

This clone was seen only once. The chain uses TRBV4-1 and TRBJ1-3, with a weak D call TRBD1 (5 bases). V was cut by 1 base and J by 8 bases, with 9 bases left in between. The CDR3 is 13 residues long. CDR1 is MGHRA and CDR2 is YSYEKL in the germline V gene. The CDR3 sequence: CASSQGQYDTIYF. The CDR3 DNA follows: TGCGCCAGCAGCCAAGGACAGTACGACACCATATATTTT.

The CDR3 sequence is CASSGTGTQETQYF. The CDR3 DNA follows: TGTGCCAGCAGCGGGACAGGGACGCAAGAGACCCAGTACTTC. This sequence joins TRBV11-1 and TRBJ2-5, with 9 bases that match TRBD1. There are 14 residues in the CDR3. Germline CDR1 SGHAT, CDR2 FQDESV (reference sequence). The V and J ends lost 5 bases and 2 bases, in that order; junction bases with no gene match: 3.

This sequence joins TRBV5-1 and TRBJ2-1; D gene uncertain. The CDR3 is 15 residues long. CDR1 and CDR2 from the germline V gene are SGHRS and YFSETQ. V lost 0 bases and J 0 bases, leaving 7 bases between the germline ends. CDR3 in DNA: TGCGCCAGCAGCTTGGGGGTCAGCTCCTACAATGAGCAGTTCTTC. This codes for CASSLGVSSYNEQFF.

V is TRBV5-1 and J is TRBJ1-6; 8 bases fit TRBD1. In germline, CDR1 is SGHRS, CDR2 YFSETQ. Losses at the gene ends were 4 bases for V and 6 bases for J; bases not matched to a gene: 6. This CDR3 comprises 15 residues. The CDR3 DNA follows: TGCGCCAGCAGCCGCACAGGGGGTGGTAATTCACCCCTCCACTTT. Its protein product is CASSRTGGGNSPLHF.

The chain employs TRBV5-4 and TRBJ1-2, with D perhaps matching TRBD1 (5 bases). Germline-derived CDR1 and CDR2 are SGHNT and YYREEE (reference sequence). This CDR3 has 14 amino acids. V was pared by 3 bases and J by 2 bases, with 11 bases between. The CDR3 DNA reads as TGTGCCAGCAGCTCAGACAGAATAAACTATGGCTACACCTTC. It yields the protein CASSSDRINYGYTF.

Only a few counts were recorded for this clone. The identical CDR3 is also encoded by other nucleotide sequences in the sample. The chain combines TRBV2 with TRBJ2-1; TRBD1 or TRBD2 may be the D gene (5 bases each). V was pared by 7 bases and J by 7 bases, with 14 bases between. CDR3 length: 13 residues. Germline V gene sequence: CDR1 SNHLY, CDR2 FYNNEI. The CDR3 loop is CASTPRGENEQFF. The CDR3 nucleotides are TGTGCCAGCACCCCGCGAGGGGAAAATGAGCAGTTCTTC. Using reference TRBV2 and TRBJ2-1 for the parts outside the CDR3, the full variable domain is EPEVTQTPSHQVTQMGQEVILRCVPISNHLYFYWYRQILGQKVEFLVSFYNNEISEKSEIFDDQFSVERPDGSNFTLKIRSTKLEDSAMYFCASTPRGENEQFFGPGTRLTVL.

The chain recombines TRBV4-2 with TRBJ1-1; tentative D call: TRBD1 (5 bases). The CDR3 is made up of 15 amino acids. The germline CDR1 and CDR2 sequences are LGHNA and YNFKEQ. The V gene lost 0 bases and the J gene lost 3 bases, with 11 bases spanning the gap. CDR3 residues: CASSQEAGGDTEAFF. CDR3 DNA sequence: TGTGCCAGCAGCCAAGAAGCGGGGGGGGACACTGAAGCTTTCTTT.

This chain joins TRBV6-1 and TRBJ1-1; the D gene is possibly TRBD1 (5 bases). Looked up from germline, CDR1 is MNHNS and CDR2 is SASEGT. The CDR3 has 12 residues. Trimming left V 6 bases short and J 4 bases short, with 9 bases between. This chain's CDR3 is CASRGEGTEAFF. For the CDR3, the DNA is TGTGCCAGCAGGGGGGAGGGCACTGAAGCTTTCTTT.

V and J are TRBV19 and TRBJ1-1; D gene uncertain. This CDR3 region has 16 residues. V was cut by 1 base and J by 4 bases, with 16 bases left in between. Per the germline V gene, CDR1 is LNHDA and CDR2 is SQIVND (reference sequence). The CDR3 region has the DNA TGTGCCAGTAGTATAGGGCGGTCCTGGGTGGGCACTGAAGCTTTCTTT. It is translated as CASSIGRSWVGTEAFF.

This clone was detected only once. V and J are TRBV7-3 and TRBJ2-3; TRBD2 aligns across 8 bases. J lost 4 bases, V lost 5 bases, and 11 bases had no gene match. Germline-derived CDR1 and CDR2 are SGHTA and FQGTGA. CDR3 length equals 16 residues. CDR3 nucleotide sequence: TGTGCCAGCAGCCCCGGGGCTAGCGGGCGTGCAGATACGCAGTATTTT. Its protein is CASSPGASGRADTQYF.

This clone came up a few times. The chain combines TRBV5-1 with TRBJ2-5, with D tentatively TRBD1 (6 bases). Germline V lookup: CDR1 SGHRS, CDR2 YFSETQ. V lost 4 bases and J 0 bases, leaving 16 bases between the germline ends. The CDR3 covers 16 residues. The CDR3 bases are TGCGCCAGCAGCGTGACAGGTGTGGTATACCAAGAGACCCAGTACTTC. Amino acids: CASSVTGVVYQETQYF. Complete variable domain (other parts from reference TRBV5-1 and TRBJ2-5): KAGVTQTPRYLIKTRGQQVTLSCSPISGHRSVSWYQQTPGQGLQFLFEYFSETQRNKGNFPGRFSGRQFSNSRSEMNVSTLELGDSALYLCASSVTGVVYQETQYFGPGTRLLVL.

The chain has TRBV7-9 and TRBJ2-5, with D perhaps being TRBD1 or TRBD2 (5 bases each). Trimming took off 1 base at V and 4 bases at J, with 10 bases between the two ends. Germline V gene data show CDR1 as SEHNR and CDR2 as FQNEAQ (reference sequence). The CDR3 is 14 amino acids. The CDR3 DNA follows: TGTGCCAGCAGCTTAGGGGGTGGGGGAGAGACCCAGTACTTC. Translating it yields CASSLGGGGETQYF.

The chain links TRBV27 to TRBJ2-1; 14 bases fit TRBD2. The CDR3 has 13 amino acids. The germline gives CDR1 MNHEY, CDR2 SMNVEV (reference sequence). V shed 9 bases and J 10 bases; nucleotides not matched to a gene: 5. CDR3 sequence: CASRTSGGPEQFF. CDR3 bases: TGTGCCAGTCGGACTAGCGGGGGGCCGGAGCAGTTCTTC.

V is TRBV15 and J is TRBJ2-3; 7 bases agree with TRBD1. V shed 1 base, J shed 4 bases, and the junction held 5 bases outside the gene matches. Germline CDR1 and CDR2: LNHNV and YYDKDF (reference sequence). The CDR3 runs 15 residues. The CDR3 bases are TGTGCCACCAGCAGAGCGACAGGGTCGTCAGATACGCAGTATTTT. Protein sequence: CATSRATGSSDTQYF.

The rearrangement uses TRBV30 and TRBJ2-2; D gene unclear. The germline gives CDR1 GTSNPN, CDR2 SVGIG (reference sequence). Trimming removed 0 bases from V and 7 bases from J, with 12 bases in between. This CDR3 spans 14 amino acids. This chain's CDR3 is CAWSVFMESGELFF. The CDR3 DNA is TGTGCCTGGAGTGTATTTATGGAAAGCGGGGAGCTGTTTTTT. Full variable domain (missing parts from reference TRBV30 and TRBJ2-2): SQTIHQWPATLVQPVGSPLSLECTVEGTSNPNLYWYRQAAGRGLQLLFYSVGIGQISSEVPQNLSASRPQDRQFILSSKKLLLSDSGFYLCAWSVFMESGELFFGEGSRLTVL.

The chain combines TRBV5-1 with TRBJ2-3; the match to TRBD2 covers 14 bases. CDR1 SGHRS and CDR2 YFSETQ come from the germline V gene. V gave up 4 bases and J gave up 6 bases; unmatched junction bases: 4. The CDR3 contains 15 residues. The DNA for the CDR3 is TGCGCCAGCAGCGGCAGGACTAGCGGGGGGGATACGCAGTATTTT. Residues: CASSGRTSGGDTQYF.

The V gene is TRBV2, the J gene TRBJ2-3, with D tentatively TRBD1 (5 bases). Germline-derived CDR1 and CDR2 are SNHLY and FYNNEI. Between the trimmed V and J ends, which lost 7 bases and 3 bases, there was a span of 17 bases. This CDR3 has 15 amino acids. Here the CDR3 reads CASIWGQARTDTQYF. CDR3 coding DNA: TGTGCCAGCATTTGGGGCCAGGCCCGAACAGATACGCAGTATTTT.

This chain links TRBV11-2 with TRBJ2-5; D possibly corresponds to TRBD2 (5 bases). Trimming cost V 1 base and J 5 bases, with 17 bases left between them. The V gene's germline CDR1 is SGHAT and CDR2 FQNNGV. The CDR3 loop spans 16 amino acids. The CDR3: CASSLGYGRRRETQYF. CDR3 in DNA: TGTGCCAGCAGCTTAGGTTACGGACGGAGGAGGGAGACCCAGTACTTC.

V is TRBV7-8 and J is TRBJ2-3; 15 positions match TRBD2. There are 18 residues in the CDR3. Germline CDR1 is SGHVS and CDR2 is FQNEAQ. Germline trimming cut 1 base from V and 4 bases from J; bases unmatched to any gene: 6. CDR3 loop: CASSLGTSGGAFADTQYF. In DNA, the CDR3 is TGTGCCAGCAGCTTAGGGACTAGCGGGGGGGCTTTCGCAGATACGCAGTATTTT.

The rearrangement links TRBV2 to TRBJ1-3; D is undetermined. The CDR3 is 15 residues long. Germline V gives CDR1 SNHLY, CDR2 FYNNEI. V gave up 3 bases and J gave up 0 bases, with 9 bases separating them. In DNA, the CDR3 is TGTGCCAGCAGTGACGGCGGGAGCTCTGGAAACACCATATATTTT. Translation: CASSDGGSSGNTIYF.

CDR3 residues: CASSQEGSGRSTDTQYF. The CDR3 DNA follows: TGTGCCAGCAGCCAAGAGGGGTCGGGGAGAAGCACAGATACGCAGTATTTT. The V and J genes are TRBV4-2 and TRBJ2-3, with D perhaps TRBD2 (5 bases). The V end was cut by 0 bases, the J end by 0 bases, with 13 bases between. Germline V gene data show CDR1 as LGHNA and CDR2 as YNFKEQ. The CDR3 contains 17 residues.

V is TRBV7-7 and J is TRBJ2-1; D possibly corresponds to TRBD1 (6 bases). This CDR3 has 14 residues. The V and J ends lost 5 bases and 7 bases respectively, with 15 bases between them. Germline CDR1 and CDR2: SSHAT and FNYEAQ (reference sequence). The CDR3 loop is CASSLETGGNEQFF. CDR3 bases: TGTGCCAGCAGCCTCGAGACAGGCGGGAATGAGCAGTTCTTC.

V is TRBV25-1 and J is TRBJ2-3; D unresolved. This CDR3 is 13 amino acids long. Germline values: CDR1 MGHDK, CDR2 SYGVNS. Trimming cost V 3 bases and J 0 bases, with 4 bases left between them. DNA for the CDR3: TGTGCCAGCAGTGATTACAGCACAGATACGCAGTATTTT. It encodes CASSDYSTDTQYF.